Detailed here is one TCR beta chain. Its antigen has not been determined. There are no base qualities to consult, and no much larger clone falls within one base. The data stem from a study of blood T cells in healthy people across ages (dated by TCRdb to the mid-2010s). Context from the whole study: In model experiments, roughly one uniquely barcoded TCR beta cDNA molecule per two T cells was captured by template switching. For two donors (one aged 18 to 29 and one aged 80 or older), the study analyzed two additional independent replicas of 1 million unique cDNA reads from the same blood draw. The study measured age-related changes in TCR beta repertoire diversity using deep sequencing normalized with unique cDNA molecular identifiers. The donors were split into four age groups: young (average about 16 years), middle-aged (roughly 40), aged (roughly 68) and long-lived (under 85). To avoid experimental bias, donors of different ages were spread randomly across the sequencing lanes. General conclusions and limits of the study: Compared with the aged group, the long-lived group had more naive CD4+ T cells, fewer expanded clones and increased TCR diversity, a pattern suggesting age selection. The CMV infection status of donors was not known, potentially confounding age-related changes in expanded clonotypes. The percentage of naive T cells measured by flow cytometry correlated strongly with observed TCR beta diversity. Bulk unsorted PBMC profiling prevented conclusive comparison of naive and antigen-experienced compartments. Estimates of total diversity from one million sequenced T cells were regarded as lower bounds and underestimates. Observed TCR beta diversity per million T cells fell roughly linearly with age, and a significant reduction was already apparent by age around 40.

The method behind the library was 5' RACE. TCRdb lists the instrument as Illumina HiSeq 2500. The second PCR ran for about 6 to 12 cycles and used a J-beta primer mix along with a sample-barcoded 5' primer. Each TCR beta cDNA molecule received a unique molecular identifier from a template-switch 5' adaptor carrying 12 random nucleotides. At least 2.5 million CDR3-containing paired-end reads were obtained from each sample. First-strand cDNA synthesis was performed from all RNA using the Mint cDNA synthesis kit, with priming by a TRBC-specific oligonucleotide. Following uracil-DNA glycosylase treatment, a first 18-cycle PCR with universal primers M1SS and BC2_uni_R was performed on all cDNA. For the original study's pipeline: Each sample was normalized by randomly selecting 1 million high-quality reads, each carrying a distinct molecular identifier. Reads with shared molecular identifiers were discarded instead of being binned into consensus sequences. MiTCR, run with a Q25 quality threshold and the strictest error-elimination algorithm, handled CDR3 identification, clonotype clustering and error correction. A nonparametric unseen species model with Euler transformation was used to estimate lower-bound total TCR beta diversity. TCRdb cleaned the public reads at Q25 with fastp, built clones with MiXCR and kept in-frame beta chains. CDR3 protein duplicates are merged, each entry listing the most common genes and DNA. The V and J calls follow TCRdb's processing rather than the paper's. The sample includes around 940,000 distinct CDR3 sequences, with roughly 51% observed a single time. Of the sample, 20% to 25% falls within the top ten clones.

Systemically healthy Caucasian individuals from Russia, over 30 in total and aged about 6 to 100 years, were included as donors. Around 10 milliliters of peripheral blood were collected from each donor into EDTA-treated Vacutainer tubes. PBMCs were isolated by Ficoll-Paque density-gradient centrifugation, with at least 6 million obtained per sample. Total RNA, at least 6 micrograms per sample, was extracted from PBMCs with Trizol reagent. For every donor, flow cytometry on a PBMC aliquot measured the percentage of naive CD45RAhigh/CD27high T cells. The CDR3 sequence holds 14 residues, the cysteine and phenylalanine included. Only CDR3 DNA is held: 42 bases, read in frame from base 1. Trimming leaves V shorter by 3 bases and J shorter by 5 bases, with the junction holding 7 bases beyond the gene matches. The germline V gene (reference sequence) sets CDR1 to DFQATT and CDR2 to SNEGSKA.

This chain is built from TRBV20-1 and TRBJ2-3, with 8 bases aligning to TRBD1. The origin of this receptor is a woman in her sixties in good health. Sequenced material: blood. In nucleotide form, the sequence is TGCAGTGCTAGCAGGGACAGGCGTAAAGATACGCAGTATTTT. The translation is CSASRDRRKDTQYF.